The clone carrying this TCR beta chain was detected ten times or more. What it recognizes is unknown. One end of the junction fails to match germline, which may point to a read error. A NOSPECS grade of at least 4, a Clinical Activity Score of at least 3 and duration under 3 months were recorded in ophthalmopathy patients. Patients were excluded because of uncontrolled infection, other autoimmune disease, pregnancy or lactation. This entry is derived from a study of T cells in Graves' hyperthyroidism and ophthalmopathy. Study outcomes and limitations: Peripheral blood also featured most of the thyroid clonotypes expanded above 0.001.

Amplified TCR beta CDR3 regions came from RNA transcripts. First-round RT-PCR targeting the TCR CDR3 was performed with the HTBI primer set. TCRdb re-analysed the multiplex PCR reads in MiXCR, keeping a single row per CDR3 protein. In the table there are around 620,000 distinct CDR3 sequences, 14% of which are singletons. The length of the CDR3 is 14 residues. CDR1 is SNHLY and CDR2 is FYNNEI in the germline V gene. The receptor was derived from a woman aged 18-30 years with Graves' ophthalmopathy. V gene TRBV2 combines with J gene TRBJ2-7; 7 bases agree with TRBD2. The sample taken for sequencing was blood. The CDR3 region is CTSSEGGLEYEQYF. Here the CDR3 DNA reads TGTACCAGCAGTGAAGGCGGACTAGAGTACGAGCAGTACTTC.